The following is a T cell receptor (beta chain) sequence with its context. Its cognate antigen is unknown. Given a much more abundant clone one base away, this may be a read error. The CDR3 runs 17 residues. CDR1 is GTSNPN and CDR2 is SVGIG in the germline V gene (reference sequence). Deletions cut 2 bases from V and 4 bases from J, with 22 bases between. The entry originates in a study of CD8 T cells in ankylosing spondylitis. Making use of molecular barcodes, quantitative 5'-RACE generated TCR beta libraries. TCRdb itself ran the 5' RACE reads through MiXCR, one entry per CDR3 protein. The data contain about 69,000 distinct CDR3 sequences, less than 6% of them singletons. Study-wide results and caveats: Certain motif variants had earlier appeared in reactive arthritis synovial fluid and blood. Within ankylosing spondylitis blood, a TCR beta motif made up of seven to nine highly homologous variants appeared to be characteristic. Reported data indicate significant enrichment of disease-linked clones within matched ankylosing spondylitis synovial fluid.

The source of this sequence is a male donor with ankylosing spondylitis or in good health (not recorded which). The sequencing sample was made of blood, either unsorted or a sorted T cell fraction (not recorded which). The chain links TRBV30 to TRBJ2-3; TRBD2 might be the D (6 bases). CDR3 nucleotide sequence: TGTGCCTGGAGTCCGCCCCCAACTAAGTGGGAGGCAGATACGCAGTATTTT. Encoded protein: CAWSPPPTKWEADTQYF.